This passage covers 29 T cell receptor beta chains from one sample sequenced in a study of metastatic and nonmetastatic thyroid tumors. TCRdb re-analyzed the PCR reads through MiXCR. The sample gives around 14,000 clones, about 22% of which show up once; around 8% is in the top ten. There were no patients who had received any treatment before thyroid surgery. Sample: tumor tissue. The receptors were gathered from a female donor with papillary thyroid cancer or a benign thyroid nodule (not recorded which). Some clones in this sample may be carry-over from other donors' samples.

This clone was counted between two and nine times. Just one base apart from a much larger clone, this may be a read error. The CDR3 carries no conserved terminal phenylalanine or tryptophan, so it likely arises from a read error. The limits of the CDR3 on the DNA are not certain, so only TCRdb's listed CDR3 is given. This chain joins TRBV3-1 and TRBJ2-2; the table names TRBD2, a call not compared with the DNA. The CDR3 has 19 amino acids, counting both end residues. Per the germline V gene, CDR1 is LGHDT and CDR2 is YNNKEL (reference sequence). The CDR3 reads CASSQVLIAGGSNTGELFS.

This clone was recorded many times. CDR3 bases: TGCGCCAGCAGCCAAGATCCCCAGCGGGAAACCGGGGAGCTGTTTTTT. Protein: CASSQDPQRETGELFF. The chain employs TRBV4-1 and TRBJ2-2; TRBD2 matches 7 bases. This CDR3 is 16 amino acids long. V gave up 0 bases and J gave up 5 bases; unmatched junction bases: 6. CDR1 MGHRA and CDR2 YSYEKL come from the germline V gene.

This clone was recorded at least ten times. The chain carries TRBV3-1 and TRBJ2-7; D is uncertain. The length of the CDR3 is 12 residues. V shed 1 base and J shed 7 bases, with 8 bases lying between them. Germline CDR1 LGHDT, CDR2 YNNKEL (reference sequence). The CDR3 region has the DNA TGTGCCAGCAGCCAAGTGGAGAATGAGCAGTACTTC. Its translation: CASSQVENEQYF.

In this sample, this clone turned up many times. The chain joins TRBV7-8 to TRBJ1-5; D perhaps matches TRBD1 (5 bases). Trimming cost V 1 base and J 4 bases, with 17 bases left between them. Germline CDR1 SGHVS, CDR2 FQNEAQ. The CDR3 is made up of 17 amino acids. The DNA for the CDR3 is TGTGCCAGCAGCTTAGGGGAGAGGGCGGGGGGGAATCAGCCCCAGCATTTT. Its protein product is CASSLGERAGGNQPQHF.

The J gene is TRBJ2-2, the V gene TRBV6-1; D unresolved. CDR3 size: 13 residues. V was pared by 2 bases and J by 5 bases, with 6 bases between. CDR1 is MNHNS, CDR2 SASEGT, per germline. Here the CDR3 DNA reads TGTGCCAGCAGTGAACAGCATACCGGGGAGCTGTTTTTT. As protein: CASSEQHTGELFF.

This clone was seen many times. The chain carries TRBV12-3 or TRBV12-4 and TRBJ2-2; 7 nucleotides line up with TRBD1. CDR3 length: 15 amino acids. The V gene end was trimmed by 6 bases and the J gene end by 5 bases; junction bases not matched to a gene: 9. This CDR3 is CASRSGTVLTGELFF. DNA for the CDR3: TGTGCCAGCAGATCCGGGACAGTTTTAACCGGGGAGCTGTTTTTT.

The chain has TRBV6-2 or TRBV6-3 and TRBJ2-1; perhaps D is TRBD1 or TRBD2 (5 bases each). Germline values: CDR1 MNHEY, CDR2 SVGEGT. The CDR3 has 15 amino acids. The V end lost 1 base, the J end lost 7 bases, and 14 bases lay between the germline ends. For the CDR3, the DNA is TGTGCCAGCAGTTACTATCCGGGACGGGGAAATGAGCAGTTCTTC. Amino acids: CASSYYPGRGNEQFF.

The chain is built from TRBV6-1 and TRBJ2-7; 14 bases match TRBD2. The CDR3 totals 15 residues. V was pared by 5 bases and J by 5 bases, with 5 bases of the junction left unmatched. Germline V gene sequence: CDR1 MNHNS, CDR2 SASEGT. As DNA, the CDR3 is TGTGCCAGCAGTCCCCGGACTAGCGGGAGGAACGAGCAGTACTTC. It yields the protein CASSPRTSGRNEQYF.

This clone was seen a handful of times. This CDR3 reads CAIRGTGGYNEQFF. CDR3 bases: TGTGCCATCAGAGGGACAGGGGGCTACAATGAGCAGTTCTTC. The V and J genes are TRBV10-3 and TRBJ2-1, with 11 positions matching TRBD1. V lost 6 bases to trimming and J lost 3 bases; unmatched junction nucleotides: 1. Per the germline V gene, CDR1 is ENHRY and CDR2 is SYGVKD. The CDR3 runs to 14 residues.

This clone has a count of ten or more. The chain has TRBV5-1 and TRBJ2-3; possible D gene TRBD2, 6 bases. Germline loops: CDR1 SGHRS, CDR2 YFSETQ. CDR3 length equals 16 residues. Trimming stripped 0 bases from V and 0 bases from J, with 11 bases between. The CDR3 DNA reads as TGCGCCAGCAGCTTGGGGCCCAGCGGGAGCACAGATACGCAGTATTTT. Translation: CASSLGPSGSTDTQYF.

In the case of this clone: Mismatch with germline at one junction end may stem from a read error. The CDR3 protein is CASSGGAGPSSYNERFF. CDR3 in DNA: TGTGCCAGCAGTGGGGGAGCGGGGCCAAGCTCCTACAATGAGCGGTTCTTC. The J gene is TRBJ2-1, the V gene TRBV27; 7 bases match TRBD2. This CDR3 has 17 residues. The V gene's germline CDR1 is MNHEY and CDR2 SMNVEV (reference sequence).

This clone was seen many times. This sample also contains other DNA sequences that code for the same CDR3. The chain joins TRBV19 to TRBJ1-2; perhaps TRBD1 as D (5 bases). Deletions cut 4 bases from V and 0 bases from J, with 6 bases between. CDR3 size: 13 residues. CDR1 and CDR2 (germline): LNHDA, SQIVND (reference sequence). The CDR3 DNA is TGTGCCAGTAGTACGGGACCTAACTATGGCTACACCTTC. This codes for CASSTGPNYGYTF.

At least ten counts were recorded for this clone. The chain carries TRBV11-1 and TRBJ2-7; TRBD1 matches at 9 bases. The junction had 7 bases not matched to a gene; V was cut back by 3 bases and J by 7 bases. The germline CDR1 and CDR2 sequences are SGHAT and FQDESV (reference sequence). The CDR3 covers 14 residues. Written as DNA, the CDR3 is TGTGCCAGCAGCTTCGGGACAGGGTTACAAGAGCAGTACTTC. Its translation: CASSFGTGLQEQYF.

This clone was detected ten times or more. The chain joins TRBV19 to TRBJ2-7; TRBD2 agrees at 7 bases. Germline values: CDR1 LNHDA, CDR2 SQIVND (reference sequence). J was trimmed by 1 base and V by 3 bases; bases with no gene match: 12. The CDR3 is 17 amino acids. The CDR3 coding sequence is TGTGCCAGTAGTATCGGCGGGAGTGGGATTGGGTCCTACGAGCAGTACTTC. This codes for CASSIGGSGIGSYEQYF.

By proportion, this clone is medium-sized. In nucleotides, the CDR3 is TGTGCCAGCAGCGTAGGTGGGGCTGGGTCAGATACGCAGTATTTT. Translation: CASSVGGAGSDTQYF. V gene TRBV9 combines with J gene TRBJ2-3, with a weak D call TRBD1 (5 bases). Trimming shortened V by 0 bases and J by 4 bases, and 12 bases separated the two germline ends. Germline V gene lookup returns CDR1 SGDLS and CDR2 YYNGEE. The CDR3 is 15 amino acids.

This clone is categorized as medium-sized. The chain combines TRBV11-2 with TRBJ2-1, with 7 bases identical to TRBD2. CDR1 is SGHAT, CDR2 FQNNGV, per germline. Trimming took 5 bases from V and 2 from J; bases not matched to a gene: 6. This CDR3 contains 15 residues. DNA of the CDR3: TGTGCCAGCAGCCCGAGCGGGATCGCCTACAATGAGCAGTTCTTC. This encodes CASSPSGIAYNEQFF.

The chain couples TRBV7-9 to TRBJ2-7; maybe TRBD1 (6 bases). V gave up 0 bases and J gave up 5 bases, with 8 bases separating them. This CDR3 has 13 amino acids. Germline V gene data show CDR1 as SEHNR and CDR2 as FQNEAQ (reference sequence). The CDR3 loop is CASSLANRDEQYF. For the CDR3, the DNA is TGTGCCAGCAGCTTAGCAAACAGGGACGAGCAGTACTTC.

This clone showed up just a few times. At one of its ends the junction is not consistent with the germline gene, which may arise from a read error. V and J are TRBV6-2 or TRBV6-3 and TRBJ1-2; D unresolved. Germline CDR1 MNHEY, CDR2 SVGEGT. The CDR3 runs 16 residues. The CDR3 DNA is TGTGCCAGCACTTACTCGTGGCCTGGCGGACTCTATGGCTACACCTTC. Translated: CASTYSWPGGLYGYTF.

Judged by abundance, this clone is medium-sized. This sequence joins TRBV6-2 or TRBV6-3 and TRBJ2-7; tentatively, D is TRBD1 (6 bases). The germline V gene encodes CDR1 MNHEY and CDR2 SVGEGT. The V and J ends lost 2 bases and 2 bases respectively, with 22 bases between them. This CDR3 spans 18 amino acids. CDR3 nucleotides: TGTGCCAGCAGTTACCCACCGGGACATACTACTTCGCCCTACGAGCAGTACTTC. It codes for CASSYPPGHTTSPYEQYF.

This clone was picked up many times. Being one base from a much bigger clone, this may be a read error. Other nucleotide sequences in the sample specify the same CDR3. The CDR3 DNA follows: TGTGCCAGCAGTTTGACAGGGGGCTTTGAAAAACTGTTCTTT. This translates into CASSLTGGFEKLFF. The chain combines TRBV28 with TRBJ1-4; 10 positions match TRBD1. The CDR3 has 14 residues. CDR1 and CDR2 (germline): MDHEN, SYDVKM.

This clone turned up a few times. V and J are TRBV10-3 and TRBJ2-1; 7 nucleotides match TRBD1. The length of the CDR3 is 15 residues. Trimming at V came to 6 bases and at J to 4 bases, leaving 9 bases not matched to a gene. CDR1 and CDR2 from the germline V gene are ENHRY and SYGVKD. CDR3 nucleotides: TGTGCCATCAGCGATTCACAGGGGAAATACAATGAGCAGTTCTTC. Amino acid sequence: CAISDSQGKYNEQFF.

V usage is TRBV7-9 and J usage is TRBJ1-1; tentatively, D is TRBD1 (6 bases). V was shortened by 6 bases and J by 5 bases, with 19 bases between the two germline ends. Looked up from germline, CDR1 is SEHNR and CDR2 is FQNEAQ (reference sequence). This CDR3 has 15 amino acids. This CDR3 is CASSSRGGGQTEAFF. CDR3 DNA sequence: TGTGCCAGCAGTTCCAGGGGTGGGGGACAAACTGAAGCTTTCTTT.

The V gene is TRBV5-1, the J gene TRBJ1-2, with D uncertain. The germline CDR1 and CDR2 sequences are SGHRS and YFSETQ. Between the trimmed V and J ends, which lost 0 bases and 10 bases, there was a span of 16 bases. The CDR3 contains 14 residues. CDR3 sequence: CASSLAGANPDYTF. CDR3 DNA sequence: TGCGCCAGCAGCTTGGCCGGTGCCAACCCGGACTACACCTTC.

The sample holds a few counts of this clone. Sequence at one end of the junction differs from germline and may be a read error. The rearrangement uses TRBV27 and TRBJ2-2, with unresolved D. Looked up from germline, CDR1 is MNHEY and CDR2 is SMNVEV (reference sequence). The CDR3 spans 14 residues. CDR3 region: CATHTGQSTVELFF. The DNA of the CDR3 is TGTGCCACCCATACGGGCCAAAGCACCGTGGAGCTGTTTTTT.

This clone was seen many times. The CDR3 DNA sequence: TGTGCCAGCAGCCCCCAGTATTCAGGGAACTATGGCTACACCTTC. It specifies CASSPQYSGNYGYTF. This rearrangement joins TRBV3-1 to TRBJ1-2, with D tentatively TRBD1 (5 bases). Germline V gives CDR1 LGHDT, CDR2 YNNKEL (reference sequence). This CDR3 is 15 amino acids long. V gave up 4 bases and J gave up 2 bases, with 14 bases separating them.

This clone qualifies as medium-sized (0.01 to 0.1%). The chain links TRBV2 to TRBJ2-7; D is unclear. Trimming took off 7 bases at V and 2 bases at J, with 6 bases between the two ends. This CDR3 spans 11 amino acids. The germline V gene has CDR1 SNHLY and CDR2 FYNNEI. CDR3 region: CASTRAYEQYF. DNA of the CDR3: TGTGCCAGCACAAGGGCCTACGAGCAGTACTTC.

The chain is built from TRBV5-5 and TRBJ1-2; possible D gene TRBD1, 6 bases. This CDR3 comprises 13 residues. Germline CDR1 reads SGHKS; CDR2 reads YYEKEE (reference sequence). Trimming cost V 4 bases and J 3 bases, with 10 bases left between them. The CDR3 coding sequence is TGTGCCAGCAGCGAGGGACAATACTATGGCTACACCTTC. Translating it yields CASSEGQYYGYTF.

This rearrangement joins TRBV6-1 to TRBJ2-2, with D possibly being TRBD2 (7 bases). Germline assignment: CDR1 MNHNS and CDR2 SASEGT. V was cut by 5 bases and J by 3 bases, with 16 bases left in between. This CDR3 spans 16 amino acids. The CDR3, as DNA: TGTGCCAGCAGTCTAGGGGGGGGGCAATACACCGGGGAGCTGTTTTTT. Its translation is CASSLGGGQYTGELFF.

This clone was recorded at least ten times. The chain uses TRBV3-1 and TRBJ2-3; D gene unclear. CDR3 length equals 13 residues. CDR1 LGHDT and CDR2 YNNKEL come from the germline V gene (reference sequence). V lost 3 bases and J 4 bases, leaving 8 bases between the germline ends. The CDR3 DNA reads as TGTGCCAGCAGCCATAGGTGGGCAGATACGCAGTATTTT. It is translated as CASSHRWADTQYF.